The 19 T cell receptor beta chains given below trace back to one sample, sequenced in a study. Tregs were sorted as CD4+CD25+CD127-/low cells. Each CDR3 protein gets one entry after TCRdb re-called the 5' RACE reads with MiXCR. The sample holds more than 55,000 distinct CDR3 sequences, around 24% seen once. Input material: tumor-infiltrating Tregs sorted from the breast tumor. These receptors were obtained from a female donor with breast cancer.

The J gene is TRBJ2-1, the V gene TRBV7-8; TRBD2 matches at 7 bases. V shed 1 base and J 5 bases; nucleotides not matched to a gene: 5. Germline values: CDR1 SGHVS, CDR2 FQNEAQ. The CDR3 runs to 15 residues. The CDR3: CASSLGGGSHNEQFF. DNA for the CDR3: TGTGCCAGCAGCTTAGGGGGGGGATCCCACAATGAGCAGTTCTTC.

The rearrangement joins TRBV9 to TRBJ2-5; D uncertain. Trimming shortened V by 4 bases and J by 2 bases, and 12 bases separated the two germline ends. Germline assignment: CDR1 SGDLS and CDR2 YYNGEE. The CDR3 is 14 residues long. The CDR3 spells CASSPPHSQETQYF. In DNA, the CDR3 is TGTGCCAGCAGCCCCCCACACAGTCAAGAGACCCAGTACTTC.

Only a few counts were recorded for this clonotype. The V call is TRBV7-3, the J call TRBJ2-3, with TRBD1 as a possible D gene (5 bases). The V gene's germline CDR1 is SGHTA and CDR2 FQGTGA. The CDR3 runs 14 residues. Trimming left V 2 bases short and J 6 bases short, with 12 bases between. The CDR3 bases are TGTGCCAGCAGCTTATCGGGTCCAGGGGATACGCAGTATTTT. Its translation is CASSLSGPGDTQYF.

This clonotype has a count of ten or more. The chain joins TRBV10-2 to TRBJ2-2; D uncertain. Trimming left V 3 bases short and J 2 bases short, with 4 bases between. The CDR3 is made up of 13 amino acids. From germline, CDR1 is WSHSY and CDR2 SAAADI. The CDR3 here is CASSDRNTGELFF. The CDR3 coding sequence is TGCGCCAGCAGTGACCGAAACACCGGGGAGCTGTTTTTT.

In this sample, this clonotype turned up a few times. V usage is TRBV29-1 and J usage is TRBJ2-7; 7 positions agree with TRBD2. There are 13 residues in the CDR3. From germline, CDR1 is SQVTM and CDR2 ANQGSEA. J gave up 1 base and V 6 bases, and 6 bases lay outside the gene matches. This chain's CDR3 is CSVAAGVSYEQYF. CDR3 sequence (DNA): TGCAGCGTGGCCGCGGGAGTTTCCTACGAGCAGTACTTC.

This clonotype was picked up a small number of times. The chain uses TRBV7-9 and TRBJ1-1, with a weak D call TRBD1 (6 bases). CDR3 size: 13 residues. V was trimmed by 5 bases and J by 1 base, leaving 8 bases between them. The germline V gene encodes CDR1 SEHNR and CDR2 FQNEAQ (reference sequence). The CDR3 loop reads CASSTTGNTEAFF. CDR3 DNA sequence: TGTGCCAGCAGCACGACAGGGAACACTGAAGCTTTCTTT.

This clonotype was picked up many times. The J gene is TRBJ2-7, the V gene TRBV5-6, with a weak D call TRBD1 (6 bases). The CDR3 spans 15 residues. Trimming left V 2 bases short and J 2 bases short, with 14 bases between. The germline V gene has CDR1 SGHDT and CDR2 YYEEEE. This CDR3 is CASSFLGTGTYEQYF. DNA for the CDR3: TGTGCCAGCAGCTTTTTGGGAACAGGGACCTACGAGCAGTACTTC.

This clonotype was recorded at least ten times. This sequence joins TRBV5-1 and TRBJ2-7; 10 nucleotides match TRBD2. J was trimmed by 3 bases and V by 0 bases; bases with no gene match: 0. This CDR3 contains 14 residues. Germline V gene data show CDR1 as SGHRS and CDR2 as YFSETQ. The CDR3 region is CASSLGTSGYEQYF. The CDR3 DNA follows: TGCGCCAGCAGCTTGGGGACTAGCGGCTACGAGCAGTACTTC.

In this sample, this clonotype turned up many times. The V call is TRBV5-1, the J call TRBJ2-1, with a weak D call TRBD1 (6 bases). Germline assignment: CDR1 SGHRS and CDR2 YFSETQ. V lost 0 bases, J lost 0 bases, and 7 bases lay in between. The CDR3 is 15 residues long. The chain's CDR3 is CASSLDRVSYNEQFF. The CDR3 coding sequence is TGCGCCAGCAGCTTGGACAGGGTCTCCTACAATGAGCAGTTCTTC. Using reference TRBV5-1 and TRBJ2-1 for the parts outside the CDR3, the full variable domain is KAGVTQTPRYLIKTRGQQVTLSCSPISGHRSVSWYQQTPGQGLQFLFEYFSETQRNKGNFPGRFSGRQFSNSRSEMNVSTLELGDSALYLCASSLDRVSYNEQFFGPGTRLTVL.

This clonotype was counted a few times. The chain links TRBV7-6 to TRBJ2-1; D remains unclear. V shed 7 bases and J shed 16 bases, with 26 bases lying between them. The CDR3 runs 14 residues. Germline CDR1 and CDR2: SGHVS and FNYEAQ. CDR3 coding DNA: TGTGCCAGCACCCCTCTCAACGCCGTCCGAAATTCCTTCTTC. This gives the protein CASTPLNAVRNSFF.

This clonotype was counted a single time. This sequence may be a read error, since a much larger clone differs from it by one base. The rearrangement uses TRBV5-1 and TRBJ2-3; 15 bases fit TRBD2. The CDR3 length is 16 residues. V lost 5 bases to trimming and J lost 3 bases; unmatched junction nucleotides: 4. From germline, CDR1 is SGHRS and CDR2 YFSETQ. The CDR3 region has the DNA TGCGCCAGCAGAGGGACTAGCGGGGGGCCGACAGATACGCAGTATTTT. This encodes CASRGTSGGPTDTQYF.

This chain joins TRBV14 and TRBJ2-3; D is perhaps TRBD2 (6 bases). Trimming left V 3 bases short and J 5 bases short, with 15 bases between. The germline CDR1 and CDR2 sequences are SGHDN and FVKESK. This CDR3 spans 15 amino acids. The CDR3 DNA is TGTGCCAGCAGCCACAATCTGGGGGGAATAGATACGCAGTATTTT. Protein: CASSHNLGGIDTQYF.

This chain links TRBV14 with TRBJ2-3; TRBD2 matches 12 bases. This CDR3 spans 16 amino acids. The J segment lost 2 bases and the V segment lost 6 bases, leaving 6 bases of the junction unmatched. Germline-derived CDR1 and CDR2 are SGHDN and FVKESK. CDR3 sequence reads: CASSPLAGGSTDTQYF. CDR3 DNA: TGTGCCAGCAGTCCGCTAGCGGGGGGGTCCACAGATACGCAGTATTTT.

This clonotype was picked up a small number of times. This rearrangement joins TRBV12-3 or TRBV12-4 to TRBJ1-1; 7 bases fit TRBD1. V dropped 5 bases and J dropped 3; count of bases not matched to a gene: 6. The CDR3 runs to 14 residues. The CDR3 loop reads CASSRQGGDTEAFF. The CDR3 region has the DNA TGTGCCAGCAGTAGACAGGGTGGGGACACTGAAGCTTTCTTT.

Many counts were recorded for this clonotype. The chain links TRBV12-3 or TRBV12-4 to TRBJ1-1, with D unresolved. This CDR3 spans 13 amino acids. With 2 bases removed from V and 1 base from J, the gap between germline ends came to 5 bases. The DNA for the CDR3 is TGTGCCAGCAGTTTAAAAGGGAACACTGAAGCTTTCTTT. Its protein is CASSLKGNTEAFF.

The rearrangement joins TRBV5-4 to TRBJ2-2, with a tentative D call TRBD2 (6 bases). V lost 5 bases and J 6 bases, leaving 14 bases between the germline ends. There are 14 residues in the CDR3. The germline V gene has CDR1 SGHNT and CDR2 YYREEE (reference sequence). The CDR3 DNA sequence: TGTGCCAGCAGTCCTCGGGACTCCCCCGGGGAGCTGTTTTTT. It codes for CASSPRDSPGELFF.

The chain employs TRBV6-2 or TRBV6-3 and TRBJ2-7; no clear D gene. Trimming stripped 2 bases from V and 2 bases from J, with 4 bases between. The CDR3 has 12 residues. The germline CDR1 and CDR2 sequences are MNHEY and SVGEGT. The CDR3 loop reads CASSYTAYEQYF. For the CDR3, the DNA is TGTGCCAGCAGTTACACGGCCTACGAGCAGTACTTC.

As to this clonotype: An end of the junction differs from the germline gene, which may be a read error. The gene calls are TRBV7-2 and TRBJ2-5; 10 positions match TRBD1. CDR1 is SGHTA and CDR2 is FQGNSA in the germline V gene. CDR3 length equals 16 residues. As DNA, the CDR3 is TGTGCCAGCGGCTTAATCGACAGGGGGCAAGCAGAGACCCAGTACTTC. The encoded protein is CASGLIDRGQAETQYF.

This clonotype was counted only a few times. CDR3 amino acids: CATSRRSTDTQYF. The CDR3 DNA reads as TGTGCCACCAGCAGGCGGAGCACAGATACGCAGTATTTT. This rearrangement joins TRBV15 to TRBJ2-3; D ambiguous. Trimming cost V 3 bases and J 0 bases, with 4 bases left between them. Germline V lookup: CDR1 LNHNV, CDR2 YYDKDF (reference sequence). This CDR3 is 13 amino acids long.